This T cell receptor beta chain is drawn from a study of blood T cell repertoires in COVID-19. Study overall: The samples span acute and convalescent COVID-19 from the United States, Italy and Spain.

CDR1 is KGHSH and CDR2 is LQKENI in the germline V gene. The CDR3 consists of 13 residues. The V end lost 6 bases, the J end lost 1 base, and 9 bases lay between the germline ends. Original handling: Reference gene primer amplification gave nucleated cell count estimates. Data came from immunoSEQ multiplex PCR; TCRdb stores just in-frame clones and leaves some out. V, J and clone size are those of that table, while D and trimming were read from the DNA. This sample has some 78,000 clones; about 90% occur once, and the top ten carry around 1%. This chain joins TRBV18 and TRBJ2-5, with D possibly being TRBD2 (6 bases). Source material: peripheral blood. The source of this sequence is a woman in her forties or fifties in a cohort sampled during active COVID-19. This chain's CDR3 is CASSRDSQETQYF. The CDR3 nucleotides read TGTGCCAGCTCCCGGGACTCCCAAGAGACCCAGTACTTC.